This TCR beta chain comes out of a study of post-analysis software for immune sequencing data. Background on the study: In terms of disease course, relapsing-remitting, secondary progressive and progressive-relapsing multiple sclerosis were included.

Sequencing libraries made from TCR beta cDNA carried unique molecular identifiers. The authors obtained some 500,000 cDNA molecules from approximately 0.91 to 9.4 million T cells. TCRdb reanalysed the PCR reads using MiXCR and keeps one entry per CDR3 protein. The sample has roughly 600,000 distinct CDR3 sequences, about 40% seen once. This clonotype has only a few counts. The clonotype originates from a girl between 10 and 17 years old with multiple sclerosis. The sequencing input was blood.

The CDR3 coding sequence is TGTGCCTGGAGTGTAGGGGGAGTCAATCAGCCCCAGCATTTT. Translated, it gives CAWSVGGVNQPQHF. The gene calls are TRBV30 and TRBJ1-5, with D perhaps TRBD1 (6 bases). Trimming removed 0 bases from V and 3 bases from J, with 9 bases in between. The length of the CDR3 is 14 residues. Germline CDR1 and CDR2: GTSNPN and SVGIG (reference sequence).